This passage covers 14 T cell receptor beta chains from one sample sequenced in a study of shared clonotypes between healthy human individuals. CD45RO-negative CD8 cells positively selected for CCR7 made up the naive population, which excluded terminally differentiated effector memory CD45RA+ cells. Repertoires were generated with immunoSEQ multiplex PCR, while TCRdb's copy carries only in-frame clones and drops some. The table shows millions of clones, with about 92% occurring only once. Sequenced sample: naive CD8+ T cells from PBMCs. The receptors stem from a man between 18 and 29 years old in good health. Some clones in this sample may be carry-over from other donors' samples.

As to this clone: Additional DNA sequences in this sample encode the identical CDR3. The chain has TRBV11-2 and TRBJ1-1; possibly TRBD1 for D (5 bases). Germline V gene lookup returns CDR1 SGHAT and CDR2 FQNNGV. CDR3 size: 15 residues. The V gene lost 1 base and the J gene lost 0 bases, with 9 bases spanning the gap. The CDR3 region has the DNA TGTGCCAGCAGCTTAGTCCGGGGGATGAACACTGAAGCTTTCTTT. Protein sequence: CASSLVRGMNTEAFF.

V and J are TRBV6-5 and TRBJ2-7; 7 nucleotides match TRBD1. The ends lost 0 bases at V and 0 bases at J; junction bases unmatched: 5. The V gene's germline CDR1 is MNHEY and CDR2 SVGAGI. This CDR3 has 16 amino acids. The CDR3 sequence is CASSYSTGYSSYEQYF. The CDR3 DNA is TGTGCCAGCAGTTACTCGACAGGGTACTCCTCCTACGAGCAGTACTTC.

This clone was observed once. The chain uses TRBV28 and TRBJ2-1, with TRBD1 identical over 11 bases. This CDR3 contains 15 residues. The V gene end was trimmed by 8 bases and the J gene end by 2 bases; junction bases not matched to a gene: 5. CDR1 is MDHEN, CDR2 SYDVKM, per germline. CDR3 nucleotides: TGTGCCAGCCGACAGGACAGGGGGCCCTACAATGAGCAGTTCTTC. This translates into CASRQDRGPYNEQFF.

The CDR3 reads CASSQDRTGTQPQHF. Here the CDR3 DNA reads TGCGCCAGCAGCCAAGACCGGACAGGGACGCAGCCCCAGCATTTT. The chain is built from TRBV4-3 and TRBJ1-5; 8 bases fit TRBD1. The CDR3 sequence is 15 residues long. V dropped 0 bases and J dropped 7; count of bases not matched to a gene: 5. From germline, CDR1 is LGHNA and CDR2 YSLEER.

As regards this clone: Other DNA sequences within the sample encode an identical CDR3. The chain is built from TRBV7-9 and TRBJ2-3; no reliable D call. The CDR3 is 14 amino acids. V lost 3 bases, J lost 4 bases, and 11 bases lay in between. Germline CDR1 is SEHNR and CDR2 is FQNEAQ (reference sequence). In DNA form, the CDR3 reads TGTGCCAGCAGCTTGGTGAGTCCCGCAGATACGCAGTATTTT. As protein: CASSLVSPADTQYF.

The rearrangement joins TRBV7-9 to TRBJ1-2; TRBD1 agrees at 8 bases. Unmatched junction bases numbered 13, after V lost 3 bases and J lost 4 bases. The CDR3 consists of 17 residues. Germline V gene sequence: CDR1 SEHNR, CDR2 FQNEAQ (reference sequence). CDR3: CASSFPGQGAEGYGYTF. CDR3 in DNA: TGTGCCAGCAGCTTCCCAGGGCAGGGGGCTGAAGGCTATGGCTACACCTTC. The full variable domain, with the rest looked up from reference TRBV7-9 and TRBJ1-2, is DTGVSQNPRHKITKRGQNVTFRCDPISEHNRLYWYRQTLGQGPEFLTYFQNEAQLEKSRLLSDRFSAERPKGSFSTLEIQRTEQGDSAMYLCASSFPGQGAEGYGYTFGSGTRLTVV.

CDR3 nucleotide sequence: TGTGCCAGCAACTCCCCGGGACTTGACAATGAGCAGTTCTTC. Translated, it gives CASNSPGLDNEQFF. The chain links TRBV9 to TRBJ2-1; weak D call: TRBD2 (6 bases). CDR1 and CDR2 from the germline V gene are SGDLS and YYNGEE. V was pared by 6 bases and J by 5 bases, with 15 bases between. This CDR3 region has 14 residues. Based on the CDR3 plus reference TRBV9 and TRBJ2-1, the full variable domain is DSGVTQTPKHLITATGQRVTLRCSPRSGDLSVYWYQQSLDQGLQFLIQYYNGEERAKGNILERFSAQQFPDLHSELNLSSLELGDSALYFCASNSPGLDNEQFFGPGTRLTVL.

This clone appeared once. CDR3: CASSLATEQFF. The CDR3 nucleotides read TGTGCCAGCAGCTTGGCGACCGAGCAGTTCTTC. The genes are TRBV5-4 and TRBJ2-1; D remains ambiguous. The CDR3 covers 11 residues. Trimming took off 0 bases at V and 10 bases at J, with 5 bases between the two ends. Looked up from germline, CDR1 is SGHNT and CDR2 is YYREEE (reference sequence).

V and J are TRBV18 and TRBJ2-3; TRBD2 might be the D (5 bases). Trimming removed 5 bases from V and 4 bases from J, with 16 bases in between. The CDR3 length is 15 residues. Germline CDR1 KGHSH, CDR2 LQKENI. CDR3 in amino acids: CASSTTRGNADTQYF. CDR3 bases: TGTGCCAGCTCAACAACTAGAGGGAACGCAGATACGCAGTATTTT.

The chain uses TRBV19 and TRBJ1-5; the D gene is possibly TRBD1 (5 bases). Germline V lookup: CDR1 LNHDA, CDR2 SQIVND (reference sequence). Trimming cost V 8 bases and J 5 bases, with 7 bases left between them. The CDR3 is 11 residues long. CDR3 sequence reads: CASGADQPQHF. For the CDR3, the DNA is TGTGCCAGTGGGGCTGATCAGCCCCAGCATTTT.

CDR3 region: CASSLTLAGYNEQFF. The CDR3 nucleotides read TGTGCCAGCAGTTTAACACTAGCGGGGTACAATGAGCAGTTCTTC. The chain has TRBV28 and TRBJ2-1; 10 bases map to TRBD2. The V segment lost 2 bases and the J segment 4 bases; nucleotides outside the gene matches: 2. This CDR3 region has 15 residues. Germline values: CDR1 MDHEN, CDR2 SYDVKM.

For the CDR3, the DNA is TGTGCCAGCCTGGACAGGGGGATCACTGAAGCTTTCTTT. Translating gives CASLDRGITEAFF. The V and J genes are TRBV6-1 and TRBJ1-1; 10 bases fit TRBD1. Germline V lookup: CDR1 MNHNS, CDR2 SASEGT. The CDR3 runs to 13 residues. J lost 4 bases, V lost 8 bases, and 4 bases had no gene match.

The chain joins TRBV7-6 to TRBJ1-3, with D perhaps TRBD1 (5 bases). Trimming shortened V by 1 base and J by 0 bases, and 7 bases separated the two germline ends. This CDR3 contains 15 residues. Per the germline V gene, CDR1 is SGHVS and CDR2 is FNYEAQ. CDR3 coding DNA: TGTGCCAGCAGCTTAGACAGGTTCTCTGGAAACACCATATATTTT. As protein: CASSLDRFSGNTIYF.

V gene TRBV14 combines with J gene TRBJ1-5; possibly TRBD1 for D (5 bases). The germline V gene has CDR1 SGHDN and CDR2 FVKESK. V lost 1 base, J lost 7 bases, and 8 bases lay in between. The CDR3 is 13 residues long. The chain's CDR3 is CASSQGWGQPQHF. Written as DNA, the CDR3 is TGTGCCAGCAGCCAAGGGTGGGGCCAGCCCCAGCATTTT.